The 24 T cell receptor beta chains below were found in one sample sequenced in a study of patients and donors after allogeneic stem cell transplantation (dated by TCRdb to about 2020). The library came from RT-PCR. Instrument on record: NextSeq 550. TCRdb handled the public reads itself, with Q25 trimming in fastp and clone calling in MiXCR, and kept productive beta chains. Each record represents a unique CDR3 protein, reported with the most common genes and DNA among its rows. For this sample there are approximately 410,000 distinct CDR3 sequences; under 20% appear just once. Of the sample, less than 8.5% falls within the top ten clones. Sequencing input: blood, either unsorted or a sorted T cell fraction (not recorded which). The receptors derive from a human donor who was either an allogeneic HSCT recipient or a stem cell or donor lymphocyte infusion donor (not recorded which). It is not recorded whose cells these are; they may come from a transplant donor.

The sample holds a few counts of this clonotype. J is TRBJ2-7 and V is TRBV10-3, with TRBD1 identical over 9 bases. J lost 5 bases, V lost 7 bases, and 12 bases had no gene match. Germline values: CDR1 ENHRY, CDR2 SYGVKD. The CDR3 spans 15 residues. The CDR3 DNA is TGTGCCATCACACCAGACCCGGGACAGGGCCACGAGCAGTACTTC. It is translated as CAITPDPGQGHEQYF.

This clonotype was seen a single time. The chain recombines TRBV11-2 with TRBJ2-5, with TRBD2 identical over 12 bases. This CDR3 has 17 residues. Per germline, CDR1 SGHAT and CDR2 FQNNGV. Trimming took 1 base from V and 5 from J; bases not matched to a gene: 8. Written as DNA, the CDR3 is TGTGCCAGCAGCTTAGTTCCTAGCGGGGGGGCCGCGGAGACCCAGTACTTC. This codes for CASSLVPSGGAAETQYF. Based on the CDR3 plus reference TRBV11-2 and TRBJ2-5, the full variable domain is EAGVAQSPRYKIIEKRQSVAFWCNPISGHATLYWYQQILGQGPKLLIQFQNNGVVDDSQLPKDRFSAERLKGVDSTLKIQPAKLEDSAVYLCASSLVPSGGAAETQYFGPGTRLLVL.

This clonotype was observed a handful of times. The chain recombines TRBV3-1 with TRBJ2-7; D is ambiguous. V dropped 3 bases and J dropped 6 bases, with 6 bases sitting between them. CDR1 LGHDT and CDR2 YNNKEL come from the germline V gene (reference sequence). There are 11 residues in the CDR3. CDR3 in DNA: TGTGCCAGCAGCCATACGGGCGAGCAGTACTTC. This translates into CASSHTGEQYF.

This clonotype was counted a single time. V gene TRBV20-1 combines with J gene TRBJ2-7; no definite D call. This CDR3 contains 15 residues. V gave up 3 bases and J gave up 3 bases, with 18 bases separating them. Germline V gene lookup returns CDR1 DFQATT and CDR2 SNEGSKA (reference sequence). The CDR3 spells CSASPVMSPDYEQYF. The CDR3 DNA reads as TGCAGTGCTAGTCCGGTGATGTCCCCTGACTACGAGCAGTACTTC.

The chain combines TRBV9 with TRBJ2-3; D is uncertain. Germline lookup yields CDR1 SGDLS and CDR2 YYNGEE. Between the trimmed V and J ends, which lost 3 bases and 4 bases, there was a span of 9 bases. CDR3 length equals 13 residues. The CDR3 DNA reads as TGTGCCAGCAGCGAATCCCTGGCAGATACGCAGTATTTT. Amino acids: CASSESLADTQYF.

Turning to this clonotype: The junction differs from germline at one of its ends, possibly a read error. The chain carries TRBV4-2 and TRBJ2-2; TRBD2 matches 10 bases. Looked up from germline, CDR1 is LGHNA and CDR2 is YNFKEQ. The CDR3 length is 17 residues. CDR3 sequence reads: CASSQMAGLAVQGELSF. The CDR3 DNA reads as TGTGCCAGCAGCCAAATGGCAGGACTAGCGGTACAGGGGGAGCTGTCTTTT.

The chain is built from TRBV19 and TRBJ1-1, with a tentative D call TRBD1 (6 bases). This CDR3 is 12 amino acids long. CDR1 and CDR2 from the germline V gene are LNHDA and SQIVND (reference sequence). The ends were cut back, 1 base at V and 7 bases at J, with 7 bases in the middle. CDR3 sequence (DNA): TGTGCCAGTAGTATAGGACAGGTTGAAGCTTTCTTT. Protein product: CASSIGQVEAFF.

This clonotype showed up just a few times. V usage is TRBV4-1 and J usage is TRBJ1-4; TRBD1 agrees at 8 bases. Germline V gene lookup returns CDR1 MGHRA and CDR2 YSYEKL. This CDR3 contains 16 residues. Unmatched junction bases numbered 9, after V lost 4 bases and J lost 5 bases. CDR3 sequence: CASSPTADRANEKLFF. The CDR3, as DNA: TGCGCCAGCAGCCCGACCGCGGACAGGGCGAATGAAAAACTGTTTTTT.

This clonotype was detected only a few times. Its ends do not fully match the called genes, so a read error is possible. The rearrangement joins TRBV6-2 or TRBV6-3 to TRBJ2-4; D may be TRBD2 (5 bases). The CDR3 has 20 residues. Germline CDR1 and CDR2: MNHEY and SVGEGT. The CDR3 sequence is CASRTSRELPLTLARNIQYF. CDR3 nucleotides: TGTGCCAGCAGAACCTCGAGGGAGCTCCCCCTTACCCTAGCCAGAAACATTCAGTACTTC.

This clonotype was found many times. The gene calls are TRBV24-1 and TRBJ2-1, with 8 nucleotides matching TRBD2. This CDR3 region has 18 residues. Germline CDR1 is KGHDR and CDR2 is SFDVKD. Trimming cost V 3 bases and J 8 bases; bases outside gene matches: 17. The DNA for the CDR3 is TGTGCCACCAGTGATCCAACCGTTGCGGGACTAGTGCACCATGAGCAGTTCTTC. This codes for CATSDPTVAGLVHHEQFF.

The CDR3 loop is CASSLNNKAYEQYF. CDR3 nucleotides: TGTGCCAGCAGCCTCAACAATAAGGCCTACGAGCAGTACTTC. The V gene is TRBV11-3, the J gene TRBJ2-7; no firm D call. Germline values: CDR1 SGHNT, CDR2 YENEEA. This CDR3 is 14 amino acids long. Trimming stripped 5 bases from V and 2 bases from J, with 13 bases between.

This clonotype has just a few counts. The chain combines TRBV5-1 with TRBJ2-1; 7 bases map to TRBD2. Trimming removed 3 bases from V and 0 bases from J; junction bases left unmatched: 3. The germline V gene encodes CDR1 SGHRS and CDR2 YFSETQ. This CDR3 region has 15 residues. The CDR3 loop reads CASSSASGSYNEQFF. The CDR3 coding sequence is TGCGCCAGCAGCTCGGCTAGCGGCTCCTACAATGAGCAGTTCTTC. The whole variable domain, remainder taken from reference TRBV5-1 and TRBJ2-1, is KAGVTQTPRYLIKTRGQQVTLSCSPISGHRSVSWYQQTPGQGLQFLFEYFSETQRNKGNFPGRFSGRQFSNSRSEMNVSTLELGDSALYLCASSSASGSYNEQFFGPGTRLTVL.

The table lists this clonotype with a few counts. The V gene is TRBV7-2, the J gene TRBJ2-7; 12 bases align to TRBD2. Germline V gene sequence: CDR1 SGHTA, CDR2 FQGNSA. The CDR3 consists of 16 residues. The ends lost 5 bases at V and 3 bases at J; junction bases unmatched: 8. This CDR3 reads CASSRTSGVTLYEQYF. CDR3 coding DNA: TGTGCCAGCAGCCGGACTAGCGGGGTGACACTCTACGAGCAGTACTTC.

This clonotype was detected many times. The chain is built from TRBV20-1 and TRBJ2-6; 10 bases are a match to TRBD1. The V gene end was trimmed by 3 bases and the J gene end by 2 bases; junction bases not matched to a gene: 7. The CDR3 consists of 17 residues. Germline V gives CDR1 DFQATT, CDR2 SNEGSKA (reference sequence). CDR3 protein: CSARAGTGVTGANVLTF. Here the CDR3 DNA reads TGCAGTGCTAGGGCCGGGACAGGGGTTACTGGGGCCAACGTCCTGACTTTC.

V and J are TRBV6-5 and TRBJ2-2, with D hard to call. V was shortened by 0 bases and J by 4 bases, with 9 bases between the two germline ends. CDR1 MNHEY and CDR2 SVGAGI come from the germline V gene. There are 15 residues in the CDR3. The CDR3 sequence: CASSYSNRFTGELFF. In DNA, the CDR3 is TGTGCCAGCAGTTACTCGAATAGGTTCACCGGGGAGCTGTTTTTT.

This rearrangement joins TRBV12-3 or TRBV12-4 to TRBJ2-6; TRBD1 agrees at 9 bases. The ends lost 6 bases at V and 2 bases at J; junction bases unmatched: 11. CDR3 length: 18 amino acids. The CDR3, as DNA: TGTGCCAGCAGCAAGGGAGACAGGGGGTCTACTGGGGCCAACGTCCTGACTTTC. It codes for CASSKGDRGSTGANVLTF.

On this clonotype itself: A read error may be the cause here, since a much bigger clone is one base away. The gene calls are TRBV12-3 or TRBV12-4 and TRBJ2-3; perhaps TRBD2 as D (7 bases). The V end was cut by 4 bases, the J end by 4 bases, with 15 bases between. The CDR3 is 15 residues long. In DNA form, the CDR3 reads TGTGCCAGCAGTTATAGGGGGGGACGGGCAGATACGCAGTATTTT. The encoded protein is CASSYRGGRADTQYF.

The chain combines TRBV2 with TRBJ1-2, with 8 bases that match TRBD1. Germline CDR1 is SNHLY and CDR2 is FYNNEI. V was pared by 6 bases and J by 1 base, with 7 bases of the junction left unmatched. This CDR3 has 15 residues. The CDR3 reads CASSPGGEVNYGYTF. CDR3 coding DNA: TGTGCCAGCAGCCCAGGGGGCGAAGTTAACTATGGCTACACCTTC.

This clonotype was counted between two and nine times. This rearrangement joins TRBV7-2 to TRBJ2-7; no firm D call. The CDR3 sequence is 12 residues long. The V end was cut by 1 base, the J end by 6 bases, with 7 bases between. CDR1 is SGHTA, CDR2 FQGNSA, per germline. In DNA form, the CDR3 reads TGTGCCAGCAGCTTAGTGAACGGCGAGCAGTACTTC. Protein: CASSLVNGEQYF.

This clonotype has at least ten counts. The chain joins TRBV5-1 to TRBJ2-7, with 7 bases lining up with TRBD2. Germline-derived CDR1 and CDR2 are SGHRS and YFSETQ. The CDR3 is 14 residues long. J lost 3 bases, V lost 3 bases, and 6 bases had no gene match. The CDR3 nucleotides are TGCGCCAGCAGCTCAACTAGCGTGGGCTACGAGCAGTACTTC. It encodes CASSSTSVGYEQYF.

This clonotype was found a few times. The gene calls are TRBV20-1 and TRBJ2-3; D perhaps matches TRBD2 (7 bases). This CDR3 has 16 residues. The ends were cut back, 0 bases at V and 5 bases at J, with 18 bases in the middle. Germline assignment: CDR1 DFQATT and CDR2 SNEGSKA (reference sequence). In DNA form, the CDR3 reads TGCAGTGCTAGAGATCTTTCGGGGGGCCGAGTAGATACGCAGTATTTT. It translates to CSARDLSGGRVDTQYF.

This clonotype was counted between two and nine times. The gene calls are TRBV7-9 and TRBJ2-1, with 7 bases lining up with TRBD2. The germline V gene has CDR1 SEHNR and CDR2 FQNEAQ (reference sequence). The V segment lost 3 bases and the J segment 2 bases; nucleotides outside the gene matches: 1. This CDR3 is 14 amino acids long. The CDR3 sequence: CASSLREPYNEQFF. CDR3 DNA: TGTGCCAGCAGCTTGCGGGAGCCCTACAATGAGCAGTTCTTC.

This chain links TRBV3-1 with TRBJ2-5; 7 bases map to TRBD2. The CDR3 loop spans 13 amino acids. V lost 4 bases and J lost 9; bases outside the gene matches: 8. Germline V gene data show CDR1 as LGHDT and CDR2 as YNNKEL (reference sequence). CDR3 loop: CASSPGGRGAQYF. CDR3 coding DNA: TGTGCCAGCAGCCCCGGCGGACGGGGGGCCCAGTACTTC.

This clonotype was found a few times. The junction departs from the called germline gene at one end, perhaps through a read error. The V call is TRBV20-1, the J call TRBJ2-6, with TRBD1 identical over 8 bases. The CDR3 is 17 amino acids. CDR1 is DFQATT and CDR2 is SNEGSKA in the germline V gene (reference sequence). CDR3 in amino acids: CSAGDRGALSGANVLTF. CDR3 bases: TGCAGTGCTGGAGACAGGGGAGCCCTTTCTGGGGCCAACGTCCTGACTTTC.